Detailed here is one TCR beta chain. Its target is not known. These data are taken from a study of T-cell memory formation after mild COVID-19. General study results and limits: Among CD4+ contracting clones, most were CM and EM, and CD8+ ones EMRA.

The TCR alpha and TCR beta cDNA libraries, bearing sample barcodes and UMIs, were generated by 5'RACE using constant-segment primers. TCRdb reprocessed the 5' RACE reads with MiXCR, giving one entry per CDR3 protein. The sample lists over 350,000 distinct CDR3 sequences, 24% occurring once. The CDR3 is 12 amino acids. Trimming left V 0 bases short and J 3 bases short, with 2 bases between. Germline CDR1 and CDR2: LGHDT and YNNKEL (reference sequence). The clonotype comes from an adult woman who had mild COVID-19 (a few samples of this study predate the infection). Cell type and time point are not known. The chain is built from TRBV3-1 and TRBJ1-2; D uncertain. The specimen sequenced was PBMCs or a T cell subset sorted from them (not recorded which). The CDR3 loop is CASSQEHYGYTF. CDR3 bases: TGTGCCAGCAGCCAAGAGCACTATGGCTACACCTTC.